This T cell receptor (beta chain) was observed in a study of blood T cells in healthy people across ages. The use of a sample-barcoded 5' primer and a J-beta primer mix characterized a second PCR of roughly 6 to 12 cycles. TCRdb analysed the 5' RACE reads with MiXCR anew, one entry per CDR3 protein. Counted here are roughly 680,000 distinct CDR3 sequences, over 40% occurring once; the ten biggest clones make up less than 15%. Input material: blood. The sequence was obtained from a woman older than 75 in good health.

This CDR3 reads CASSQDLGLAGSRSYEQYF. CDR3 bases: TGTGCCAGCAGCCAAGATTTGGGACTAGCAGGATCTCGCAGCTACGAGCAGTACTTC. The gene calls are TRBV4-2 and TRBJ2-7; TRBD2 matches 9 bases. Germline trimming cut 0 bases from V and 3 bases from J; bases unmatched to any gene: 15. In germline, CDR1 is LGHNA, CDR2 YNFKEQ. CDR3 size: 19 residues.